Reported below is one T cell receptor beta chain. The data are from a study of blood T cell repertoires in COVID-19. CDR1 MNHNS and CDR2 SASEGT come from the germline V gene. V was shortened by 1 base and J by 3 bases, with 10 bases between the two germline ends. The CDR3 contains 15 residues. The repertoire was sequenced with immunoSEQ multiplex PCR; TCRdb's copy has only in-frame clones and lacks some. There are tens of thousands of clones in the sample; 70% to 90% occur only once, and 1.6% lies in the top ten. Sequenced material: peripheral blood. The source of this sequence is a man between 60 and 70 years old with acute or convalescent COVID-19. The chain employs TRBV6-1 and TRBJ1-5; D gene ambiguous. DNA of the CDR3: TGTGCCAGCAGTGAAGGGAACAGATCCAATCAGCCCCAGCATTTT. This encodes CASSEGNRSNQPQHF.